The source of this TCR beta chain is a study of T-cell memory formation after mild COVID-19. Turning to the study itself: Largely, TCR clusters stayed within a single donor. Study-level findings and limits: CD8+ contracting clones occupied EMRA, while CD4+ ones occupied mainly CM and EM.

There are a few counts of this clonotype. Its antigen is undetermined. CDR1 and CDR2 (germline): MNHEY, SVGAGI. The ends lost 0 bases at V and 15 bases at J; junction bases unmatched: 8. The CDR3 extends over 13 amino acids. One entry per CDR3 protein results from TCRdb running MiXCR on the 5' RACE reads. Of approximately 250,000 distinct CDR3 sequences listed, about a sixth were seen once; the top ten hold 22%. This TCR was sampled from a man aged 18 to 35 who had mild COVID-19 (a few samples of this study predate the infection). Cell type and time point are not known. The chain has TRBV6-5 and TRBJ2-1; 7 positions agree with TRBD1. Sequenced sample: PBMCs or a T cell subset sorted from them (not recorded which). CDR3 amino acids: CASSYSGTEGRFF. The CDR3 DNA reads TGTGCCAGCAGTTACTCGGGGACAGAAGGCCGGTTCTTC.